Following are 9 T cell receptor beta chains from one sample sequenced in a study of OX40 agonist ivuxolimab in advanced cancers. Libraries were prepared by immunoSEQ multiplex PCR; TCRdb keeps only in-frame clonotypes and omits some of them. The sample consists of more than 75,000 clones, roughly nine tenths of them appearing once. The specimen was CD4+ or CD8+ T cells sorted from blood, collected in a trial of the OX40 agonist ivuxolimab. These receptors were obtained from an adult with an advanced solid tumor such as melanoma, head and neck, liver or kidney cancer.

The chain links TRBV7-3 to TRBJ2-5, with 7 bases that match TRBD2. This CDR3 is built from 15 residues. V gave up 0 bases and J gave up 4 bases; unmatched junction bases: 5. Germline lookup yields CDR1 SGHTA and CDR2 FQGTGA. This CDR3 is CASSLTGLGVETQYF. The CDR3 DNA reads as TGTGCCAGCAGCTTAACTGGACTAGGGGTAGAGACCCAGTACTTC.

The CDR3 DNA reads as TGTGCCAGCTCACCACCGGGAGGTGCAGATACGCAGTATTTT. Translating it yields CASSPPGGADTQYF. This chain connects TRBV18 to TRBJ2-3; weak D call: TRBD2 (6 bases). Trimming removed 0 bases at V and 4 bases at J, with 8 bases between. This CDR3 contains 14 residues. Germline V gives CDR1 KGHSH, CDR2 LQKENI.

The chain recombines TRBV18 with TRBJ2-1; D is possibly TRBD2 (5 bases). This CDR3 spans 17 amino acids. Germline V gene sequence: CDR1 KGHSH, CDR2 LQKENI. The V end lost 5 bases, the J end lost 6 bases, and 23 bases lay between the germline ends. CDR3 in amino acids: CASSSSSGSASGNEQFF. As DNA, the CDR3 is TGTGCCAGCTCATCCTCTTCGGGTAGCGCTTCGGGCAATGAGCAGTTCTTC.

V gene TRBV5-1 combines with J gene TRBJ1-5; TRBD1 aligns across 9 bases. The germline CDR1 and CDR2 sequences are SGHRS and YFSETQ. CDR3 size: 15 residues. Trimming removed 0 bases from V and 6 bases from J; junction bases left unmatched: 4. CDR3 in amino acids: CASSLGGQGTQPQHF. The DNA of the CDR3 is TGCGCCAGCAGCTTGGGTGGACAGGGGACTCAGCCCCAGCATTTT.

The chain uses TRBV6-6 and TRBJ1-1; tentatively, D is TRBD1 (6 bases). Trimming removed 0 bases from V and 8 bases from J, with 7 bases in between. CDR1 and CDR2 (germline): MNHNY, SVGAGI (reference sequence). This CDR3 comprises 12 residues. The CDR3 DNA follows: TGTGCCAGCAGTTACTCGGGGGGCGAAGCTTTCTTT. It specifies CASSYSGGEAFF.

This clone was seen more than once but under ten times. This chain connects TRBV6-9 to TRBJ2-7, with a weak D call TRBD1 (6 bases). Deletions cut 10 bases from V and 3 bases from J, with 16 bases between. Germline V gene lookup returns CDR1 MNHGY and CDR2 SVAAGI. This CDR3 contains 13 residues. The CDR3: CANTTNRDYEQYV. The CDR3 nucleotides read TGTGCCAACACTACCAACAGGGACTACGAGCAGTACGTC.

The chain combines TRBV5-1 with TRBJ2-1, with D perhaps matching TRBD2 (6 bases). The CDR3 spans 15 residues. V was clipped by 5 bases and J by 4 bases, with 16 bases between them. Germline lookup yields CDR1 SGHRS and CDR2 YFSETQ. This chain's CDR3 is CASRPNSGSYNEQFF. The CDR3 bases are TGCGCCAGCAGACCCAATTCCGGGAGTTACAATGAGCAGTTCTTC.

The chain joins TRBV28 to TRBJ1-1; perhaps TRBD1 as D (5 bases). Deletions cut 6 bases from V and 1 base from J, with 18 bases between. The germline CDR1 and CDR2 sequences are MDHEN and SYDVKM. The CDR3 has 16 residues. CDR3 in amino acids: CASRAPRDRENTEAFF. DNA of the CDR3: TGTGCCAGCAGAGCGCCTCGGGACCGAGAGAACACTGAAGCTTTCTTT.

This chain uses TRBV11-2 with TRBJ1-4, with D unresolved. Germline V CDR1 and CDR2: SGHAT, FQNNGV. The V end was cut by 0 bases, the J end by 7 bases, with 9 bases between. The CDR3 spans 14 residues. The CDR3 DNA is TGTGCCAGCAGCTTAGAGGAATTTGGTGAAAAACTGTTTTTT. Its protein product is CASSLEEFGEKLFF.